Sequencing of this T cell receptor (beta chain) was carried out in a study of CD4 and CD8 cells across lung adenocarcinoma regions. This clonotype has ten or more counts. TCRdb analysed the PCR reads with MiXCR anew, one entry per CDR3 protein. The sample lists more than 15,000 distinct CDR3 sequences; about 43% were seen once. Samples came from patients with localized non-small cell lung adenocarcinoma. The CDR3 spans 16 residues. Germline assignment: CDR1 LGHDT and CDR2 YNNKEL (reference sequence). V shed 0 bases and J 4 bases; nucleotides not matched to a gene: 6. V gene TRBV3-1 combines with J gene TRBJ2-4, with 7 bases aligning to TRBD2. Sequences were obtained from CD4+ T cells from the margin of a lung tumor. This sequence originates from a male donor with lung adenocarcinoma. The CD4 and CD8 labels of this study may be unreliable. The CDR3 coding sequence is TGTGCCAGCAGCCAAGATAGGGCTAGCGGAAAAAACATTCAGTACTTC. Translated: CASSQDRASGKNIQYF. Based on the CDR3 plus reference TRBV3-1 and TRBJ2-4, the full variable domain is DTAVSQTPKYLVTQMGNDKSIKCEQNLGHDTMYWYKQDSKKFLKIMFSYNNKELIINETVPNRFSPKSPDKAHLNLHINSLELGDSAVYFCASSQDRASGKNIQYFGAGTRLSVL.